This T cell receptor beta chain was sequenced for a study of T cells after yellow fever vaccination. For the study at large: Preparation used SMART-Seq v4 Ultra Low Input for the low-cell-number fractions.

V shed 3 bases and J shed 1 base, with 12 bases lying between them. Per germline, CDR1 MNHEY and CDR2 SMNVEV (reference sequence). This CDR3 contains 15 residues. This clonotype has a count of ten or more. TCRdb ran MiXCR on the 5' RACE reads and lists one entry per CDR3 protein. The sample holds tens of thousands of distinct CDR3 sequences, 5% to 6.5% seen once. The rearrangement uses TRBV27 and TRBJ1-1; weak D call: TRBD1 (5 bases). The specimen comprised PBMCs, either bulk or a sorted T-cell subset (CD4+, CD8+, memory, or dextramer-sorted; not recorded which), sampled on the day of the yellow fever booster vaccination. The clonotype was recovered from a man aged 18 to 29 who received the YFV17D yellow fever vaccine. The CDR3 region is CASSLGVGENTEAFF. The CDR3 nucleotides are TGTGCCAGCAGTTTGGGGGTTGGGGAGAACACTGAAGCTTTCTTT.